The clone carrying this T cell receptor beta chain showed up just a few times. Antigen specificity is unknown. The data stem from a study of T cells in Graves' hyperthyroidism and ophthalmopathy. Study-level results: Most thyroid clonotypes with frequency above 0.001 were detected in blood.

Germline V gene lookup returns CDR1 SGHTA and CDR2 FQGNSA. J was trimmed by 1 base and V by 4 bases; bases with no gene match: 3. This CDR3 is 16 amino acids long. An absence of ophthalmopathy progression within 18 months meant stable Graves' hyperthyroidism. Amplification yielded TCR beta CDR3 regions, with RNA transcripts as the source. The HTBI set primed first-round TCR CDR3 RT-PCR. Via MiXCR, TCRdb re-called the multiplex PCR reads, giving one row per CDR3 protein. This table has hundreds of thousands of distinct CDR3 sequences, about two fifths appearing once. This TCR was sampled from a man between 18 and 35 years old with Graves' hyperthyroidism. Sequenced sample: blood. The rearrangement joins TRBV7-2 to TRBJ2-7; 14 positions match TRBD2. Written as DNA, the CDR3 is TGTGCCAGCAGCTCTTGGACTAGCGGGGGGTCCTACGAGCAGTACTTC. As protein: CASSSWTSGGSYEQYF.